One sample yielded the 12 T cell receptor beta chains listed below, sequenced in a study of response to subunit inactivated influenza vaccine. In TCRdb, the RT-PCR reads were re-called with MiXCR into one record per CDR3 protein. The sample yields over 800,000 distinct CDR3 sequences, about 20% seen once. This material consisted of PBMCs from blood, taken roughly 5 days after vaccination. Receptors were obtained from a man between 45 and 60 years old who received an inactivated influenza vaccine.

The chain has TRBV12-3 or TRBV12-4 and TRBJ2-1; 10 positions match TRBD2. Trimming at V came to 6 bases and at J to 3 bases, leaving 2 bases not matched to a gene. The CDR3 has 14 residues. CDR3 bases: TGTGCCAGCAGAGCGGGGGGGTACTACAATGAGCAGTTCTTC. Translated: CASRAGGYYNEQFF.

In its sample, this clonotype was seen a few times. The rearrangement joins TRBV7-9 to TRBJ1-5; 10 bases align to TRBD1. V lost 5 bases and J lost 6; bases outside the gene matches: 7. CDR3 length: 15 residues. Germline loops: CDR1 SEHNR, CDR2 FQNEAQ (reference sequence). CDR3 coding DNA: TGTGCCAGCAGCATCGGACAGGGGGTGGGTCAGCCCCAGCATTTT. This encodes CASSIGQGVGQPQHF.

V gene TRBV4-2 combines with J gene TRBJ2-7; 8 bases fit TRBD2. In germline, CDR1 is LGHNA, CDR2 YNFKEQ. The V and J ends lost 0 bases and 7 bases, in that order; junction bases with no gene match: 5. This CDR3 spans 14 amino acids. The CDR3 loop is CASSQDGLAGEQYF. As DNA, the CDR3 is TGTGCCAGCAGCCAAGATGGACTAGCCGGAGAGCAGTACTTC.

This clonotype was picked up a small number of times. This rearrangement joins TRBV6-5 to TRBJ2-1; TRBD1 is a possible D gene (5 bases). The CDR3 runs to 15 residues. Germline values: CDR1 MNHEY, CDR2 SVGAGI. V was pared by 4 bases and J by 4 bases, with 14 bases between. DNA for the CDR3: TGTGCCAGCAGTTTTCTCCTGGGGCCATACAATGAGCAGTTCTTC. Protein product: CASSFLLGPYNEQFF.

The V gene is TRBV7-2, the J gene TRBJ2-2; D gene uncertain. Trimming removed 1 base from V and 7 bases from J, with 10 bases in between. Germline lookup yields CDR1 SGHTA and CDR2 FQGNSA. CDR3 length: 14 amino acids. The CDR3 spells CASSLGSVGGELFF. The CDR3 DNA follows: TGTGCCAGCAGCTTAGGATCAGTCGGCGGGGAGCTGTTTTTT.

The J gene is TRBJ2-7, the V gene TRBV11-2; D gene ambiguous. Looked up from germline, CDR1 is SGHAT and CDR2 is FQNNGV. The CDR3 contains 13 residues. V dropped 2 bases and J dropped 4 bases, with 9 bases sitting between them. DNA for the CDR3: TGTGCCAGCAGCTTACAGGCGAAGTACGAGCAGTACTTC. It is translated as CASSLQAKYEQYF.

This chain connects TRBV29-1 to TRBJ2-1; D gene uncertain. The V end was cut by 7 bases, the J end by 0 bases, with 13 bases between. There are 14 residues in the CDR3. CDR1 is SQVTM and CDR2 is ANQGSEA in the germline V gene. CDR3 in amino acids: CSGGKVLSYNEQFF. Here the CDR3 DNA reads TGCAGCGGAGGCAAGGTCCTCTCCTACAATGAGCAGTTCTTC.

The chain is built from TRBV20-1 and TRBJ1-1; 8 bases are shared with TRBD1. Germline V gene data show CDR1 as DFQATT and CDR2 as SNEGSKA (reference sequence). V shed 3 bases and J 12 bases; nucleotides not matched to a gene: 6. The CDR3 length is 11 residues. The CDR3 loop reads CSASPGQVSFF. CDR3 DNA sequence: TGCAGTGCTAGTCCGGGACAGGTGTCTTTCTTT.

In its sample, this clonotype was seen a few times. The rearrangement joins TRBV12-3 or TRBV12-4 to TRBJ2-7, with D unclear. The V end lost 4 bases, the J end lost 4 bases, and 8 bases lay between the germline ends. The CDR3 is made up of 12 amino acids. As DNA, the CDR3 is TGTGCCAGCAGTTCTTACTGGTACGAGCAGTACTTC. Its translation is CASSSYWYEQYF.

This clonotype occurred many times. The chain joins TRBV29-1 to TRBJ2-7; no firm D call. The germline gives CDR1 SQVTM, CDR2 ANQGSEA. The CDR3 has 12 amino acids. Between the trimmed V and J ends, which lost 6 bases and 3 bases, there was a span of 12 bases. In DNA, the CDR3 is TGCAGCGTGCGGACGGACCTCTACGAGCAGTACTTC. As protein: CSVRTDLYEQYF.

This clonotype was found once. J is TRBJ2-3 and V is TRBV5-1; TRBD2 agrees at 8 bases. The germline V gene encodes CDR1 SGHRS and CDR2 YFSETQ. J was trimmed by 6 bases and V by 2 bases; bases with no gene match: 8. The CDR3 sequence is 15 residues long. CDR3 loop: CASSFTGRAWDTQYF. The CDR3 region has the DNA TGCGCCAGCAGCTTTACCGGGAGGGCATGGGATACGCAGTATTTT.

The genes are TRBV15 and TRBJ2-5; D is ambiguous. Germline-derived CDR1 and CDR2 are LNHNV and YYDKDF (reference sequence). V was clipped by 3 bases and J by 0 bases, with 5 bases between them. This CDR3 has 13 residues. The CDR3 DNA sequence: TGTGCCACCAGCAGCCACTACCAAGAGACCCAGTACTTC. Its protein product is CATSSHYQETQYF.